This is a list of T cell receptor beta chains from one sample in a study of lymphopenia after photon versus proton radiotherapy. Assay: immunoSEQ multiplex PCR; the TCRdb copy retains only in-frame clones and omits some. The repertoire consists of approximately 170,000 clones, with roughly nine tenths occurring once and the leading ten covering around 4.7%. The source was peripheral blood, collected from a patient treated with photon-based radiotherapy. The receptors shown here come from a man aged 50 to 59 with gastric cancer. The CDR3 runs from the conserved cysteine through the conserved F or W. The D gene is left open where the match is weak. Expanded clones are given a class, and other clones once, few, many or no size at all.

D gene	V gene	J gene	clone size	CDR3 DNA	CDR3 protein
.	TRBV18	TRBJ2-3	.	TGTGCCAGCTCCCCTGGACAGTCTAGCACAGATACGCAGTATTTT	CASSPGQSSTDTQYF
.	TRBV5-6	TRBJ2-1	.	TGTGCCAGCACAATCGCCTATGAGCAGTTCTTC	CASTIAYEQFF
.	TRBV2	TRBJ1-5	.	TGTGCCAGCAGTGAAGCGGAGGGTAGTTATCAGCCCCAGCATTTT	CASSEAEGSYQPQHF
TRBD1	TRBV30	TRBJ2-2	.	TGTGCCTGGAGTGTGGCAGGGGGTGGCGGGGAGCTGTTTTTT	CAWSVAGGGGELFF
.	TRBV19	TRBJ1-1	.	TGTGCCAGTAGTATCCAGGAATCTCGGAACACTGAAGCTTTCTTT	CASSIQESRNTEAFF
.	TRBV4-2	TRBJ2-1	.	TGTGCCAGCAGCCAAGAAAAAGCTAGCACAGGCAATGAGCAGTTCTTC	CASSQEKASTGNEQFF
TRBD1	TRBV27	TRBJ2-3	.	TGTGCCAGCAGTTTGGGGACAGGGACTAGCACAGATACGCAGTATTTT	CASSLGTGTSTDTQYF
.	TRBV11-3	TRBJ2-1	.	TGTGCCAGCAGCTTCGATCGGGGGTCAAATGAGCAGTTCTTC	CASSFDRGSNEQFF
.	TRBV6-1	TRBJ2-7	.	TGTGCCAGCAGTGCCCCCTACGAGCAGTACTTC	CASSAPYEQYF
.	TRBV28	TRBJ1-2	.	TGTGCCAGCAGTTTAAAGGGTGCCTATGGCTACACCTTC	CASSLKGAYGYTF
.	TRBV28	TRBJ2-7	.	TGTGCCATCGGCCGGGGACACGGCTACGAGCAGTACTTC	CAIGRGHGYEQYF
.	TRBV5-1	TRBJ2-5	.	TGCGCCAGCAGCTTGGCACAGCAAGAGACCCAGTACTTC	CASSLAQQETQYF
.	TRBV6-5	TRBJ1-1	once	TGTGCCAGCAGTTACGAGGTAAACACTGAAGCTTTCTTT	CASSYEVNTEAFF
TRBD2	TRBV7-2	TRBJ2-7	.	TGTGCCAGCAGCCGAAGGACTAGCGGGATGAGCGAGCAGTACTTC	CASSRRTSGMSEQYF
TRBD2	TRBV13	TRBJ2-3	.	TGTGCCAGCAGCTTAGATGGGCTAGCGGGATGGGATACGCAGTATTTT	CASSLDGLAGWDTQYF
TRBD1	TRBV29-1	TRBJ1-1	.	TGCAGCGTTGAAAGGGCAGGGGGGACTGAAGCTTTCTTT	CSVERAGGTEAFF
.	TRBV9	TRBJ2-7	once	TGTGCCAGCAGCGTAGCTTGGGCTAGCTACGAGCAGTACTTC	CASSVAWASYEQYF
TRBD1	TRBV5-8	TRBJ1-5	.	TGTGCCAGCAGCTTCTACCGACAGGGCCCCAATCAGCCCCAGCATTTT	CASSFYRQGPNQPQHF
TRBD2	TRBV4-2	TRBJ2-2	.	TGTGCCAGCAGCCAACTACTCGGGAGGGGGGACACCGGGGAGCTGTTTTTT	CASSQLLGRGDTGELFF
.	TRBV11-2	TRBJ2-3	.	TGTGCCAGCAGCTTAGATCTCACAGATACGCAGTATTTT	CASSLDLTDTQYF
.	TRBV12-5	TRBJ1-5	.	TGTGCTAGTGGTCCATCAGGCAGGGGCAATCAGCCCCAGCATTTT	CASGPSGRGNQPQHF
.	TRBV5-6	TRBJ1-2	.	TGTGCCAGCAGCTTTACGGCCGACCGCTACACCTTC	CASSFTADRYTF
.	TRBV18	TRBJ1-1	.	TGTGCCAGCTCACCGTCTTTAAGGCACCAGAACACTGAAGCTTTCTTT	CASSPSLRHQNTEAFF
.	TRBV4-1	TRBJ2-7	.	TGCGCCAGCAGCCAAGATCTGCGGGGCTACGAGCAGTACTTC	CASSQDLRGYEQYF